This T cell receptor (beta chain) was found in a study of T cells in Graves' hyperthyroidism and ophthalmopathy. Per the germline V gene, CDR1 is SGHRS and CDR2 is YFSETQ. The V and J ends lost 4 bases and 8 bases respectively, with 15 bases between them. The CDR3 is 14 amino acids. Amplified TCR beta CDR3 regions derived from RNA transcripts. An initial round of RT-PCR targeting the TCR CDR3 relied on the HTBI primer set. TCRdb analysed the multiplex PCR reads with MiXCR anew, one entry per CDR3 protein. The sample holds 690,000 or so distinct CDR3 sequences; about 17% are singletons and the top ten take 15% to 20%.

The gene calls are TRBV5-1 and TRBJ1-4; the D gene is possibly TRBD1 (5 bases). The source is a woman aged 50 to 60 with Graves' hyperthyroidism that later progressed to Graves' ophthalmopathy. Sequencing was done on a sample of blood. The CDR3 is CASSQEGRGEKLFF. DNA of the CDR3: TGCGCCAGCAGCCAAGAGGGGCGAGGGGAAAAACTGTTTTTT.